This T cell receptor beta chain was captured by sequencing in a study of blood T cell repertoires in COVID-19. This clone has more than one count but fewer than ten. Generated by immunoSEQ multiplex PCR, the TCRdb table keeps only in-frame clones and is missing some. The sample contains roughly 150,000 clones, roughly nine tenths of which appear only once. This receptor was taken from a human donor in a cohort sampled during active COVID-19. The specimen was peripheral blood.

CDR3 in DNA: TGTGCCATCAGTGAGTCGGCTAGCGGGGGGGCCGAGCAGTACTTC. It yields the protein CAISESASGGAEQYF. The chain has TRBV10-3 and TRBJ2-7, with 12 bases that match TRBD2. J lost 6 bases, V lost 0 bases, and 3 bases had no gene match. The CDR3 runs to 15 residues. The germline V gene encodes CDR1 ENHRY and CDR2 SYGVKD.